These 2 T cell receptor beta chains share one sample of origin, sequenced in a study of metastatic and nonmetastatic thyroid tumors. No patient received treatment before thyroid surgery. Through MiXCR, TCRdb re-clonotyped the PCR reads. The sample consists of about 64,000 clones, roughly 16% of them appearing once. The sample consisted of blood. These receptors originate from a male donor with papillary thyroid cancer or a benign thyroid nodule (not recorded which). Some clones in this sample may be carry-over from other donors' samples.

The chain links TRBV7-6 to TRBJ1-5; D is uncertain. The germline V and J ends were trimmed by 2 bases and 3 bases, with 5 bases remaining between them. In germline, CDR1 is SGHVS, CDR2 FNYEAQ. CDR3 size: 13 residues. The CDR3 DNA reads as TGTGCCAGCAGCTTACACGTCAATCAGCCCCAGCATTTT. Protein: CASSLHVNQPQHF.

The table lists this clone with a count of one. The CDR3 region has the DNA TGTGCCAGCAGCCAAGAAGGTGCCACGATCCTGCGAGGATACACCTTC. It translates to CASSQEGATILRGYTF. This chain joins TRBV3-1 and TRBJ1-2, with D hard to call. CDR1 and CDR2 from the germline V gene are LGHDT and YNNKEL (reference sequence). This CDR3 is 16 amino acids long. V lost 0 bases, J lost 11 bases, and 22 bases lay in between.